These T cell receptor beta chains were read from a single sample in a study of shared clonotypes between healthy human individuals. Repertoires were generated with immunoSEQ multiplex PCR, while TCRdb's copy carries only in-frame clones and drops some. This sample carries a few million clones, approximately 96% of them seen once, and the ten largest clones take around 0.13%. What was sequenced was naive CD4+ T cells sorted from blood. These receptors all stem from a young man in good health. Both conserved end residues are part of each CDR3. A D gene is named only where the DNA matches it firmly. Part of the rows lack a size; the others show once, few, many or a class for expanded clones.

- | - | 13 | TRBJ1-1 | TRBV15 | CATSWDLNTEAFF | TGTGCCACCTCTTGGGATTTGAACACTGAAGCTTTCTTT
TRBD1 | - | 19 | TRBJ1-3 | TRBV30 | CAWSVGQGLLSNSGNTIYF | TGTGCCTGGAGTGTGGGACAGGGGCTCCTATCGAACTCTGGAAACACCATATATTTT
TRBD1 | - | 12 | TRBJ2-5 | TRBV29-1 | CSVAGGRETQYF | TGCAGCGTTGCAGGGGGCCGAGAGACCCAGTACTTC
- | - | 16 | TRBJ2-5 | TRBV10-3 | CAISESGPNLGETQYF | TGTGCCATCAGTGAGTCGGGACCTAACCTCGGGGAGACCCAGTACTTC
- | - | 16 | TRBJ2-7 | TRBV7-9 | CASSRRGGGISTEQYF | TGTGCCAGCAGCCGGCGCGGCGGAGGGATCTCGACCGAGCAGTACTTC
- | - | 14 | TRBJ2-7 | TRBV2 | CASSPNGGGYEQYF | TGTGCCAGCAGCCCGAACGGAGGGGGCTACGAGCAGTACTTC
TRBD1 | once | 14 | TRBJ2-5 | TRBV5-5 | CASSFRTGEETQYF | TGTGCCAGCAGCTTCAGGACAGGGGAAGAGACCCAGTACTTC
- | - | 13 | TRBJ2-2 | TRBV15 | CATSRDPAGELFF | TGTGCCACCAGCAGAGATCCGGCCGGGGAGCTGTTTTTT
- | - | 12 | TRBJ1-1 | TRBV10-2 | CASSEQAGRAFF | TGCGCCAGCAGTGAGCAGGCAGGGAGAGCTTTCTTT
- | - | 13 | TRBJ2-7 | TRBV27 | CASSQGTMGEQYF | TGTGCCAGCAGTCAAGGGACGATGGGGGAGCAGTACTTC
- | - | 15 | TRBJ2-5 | TRBV10-3 | CAISEQAGGRETQYF | TGTGCCATCAGTGAGCAGGCAGGGGGGAGAGAGACCCAGTACTTC
- | - | 14 | TRBJ1-2 | TRBV6-5 | CASSSQGGDYGYTF | TGTGCCAGCAGTTCACAGGGTGGAGACTATGGCTACACCTTC
- | - | 16 | TRBJ1-3 | TRBV7-2 | CASSWVGQVSGNTIYF | TGTGCCAGCAGCTGGGTCGGTCAGGTCTCTGGAAACACCATATATTTT
TRBD1 | - | 16 | TRBJ2-2 | TRBV5-1 | CASSYSGTGISGELFF | TGCGCCAGCAGCTATTCCGGGACAGGTATTTCCGGGGAGCTGTTTTTT
- | - | 14 | TRBJ2-7 | TRBV10-3 | CAISVSGSTYEQYF | TGTGCCATCAGTGTATCAGGGTCCACCTACGAGCAGTACTTC
- | once | 14 | TRBJ2-7 | TRBV11-3 | CASSSGDGSYEQYF | TGTGCCAGCAGCTCTGGGGACGGCTCCTACGAGCAGTACTTC
- | - | 15 | TRBJ2-7 | TRBV5-1 | CASSLEGPRVGKQYF | TGCGCCAGCAGCTTGGAGGGCCCCCGGGTTGGGAAGCAGTACTTC
- | - | 12 | TRBJ1-2 | TRBV7-9 | CASSLQGWGYTF | TGTGCCAGCAGCTTACAGGGTTGGGGCTACACCTTC
- | - | 14 | TRBJ2-5 | TRBV30 | CAWSGGTVQETQYF | TGTGCCTGGAGTGGCGGGACAGTTCAAGAGACCCAGTACTTC
- | - | 13 | TRBJ2-7 | TRBV7-9 | CASSLGQYYEQYF | TGTGCCAGCAGCTTAGGACAATACTACGAGCAGTACTTC
- | - | 17 | TRBJ2-1 | TRBV9 | CASSVDSGANSYNEQFF | TGTGCCAGCAGCGTAGATTCTGGGGCCAACTCCTACAATGAGCAGTTCTTC
- | - | 11 | TRBJ2-2 | TRBV20-1 | CSARTAGELFF | TGCAGTGCTAGGACCGCCGGGGAGCTGTTTTTT
- | - | 14 | TRBJ2-1 | TRBV2 | CASTNFGTPNEQFF | TGTGCCAGCACCAATTTCGGGACTCCCAATGAGCAGTTCTTC
- | - | 15 | TRBJ2-7 | TRBV5-1 | CVSSSGLSYPYEQYF | TGCGTCAGCAGCTCGGGACTTTCTTACCCTTACGAGCAGTACTTC
- | - | 19 | TRBJ2-7 | TRBV7-8 | CASSFPTVPWGEGVHEQYF | TGTGCCAGCAGCTTCCCGACCGTACCATGGGGCGAGGGGGTCCACGAGCAGTACTTC
TRBD2 | - | 18 | TRBJ2-1 | TRBV19 | CASMGLGQAGGSYNEQFF | TGTGCCAGTATGGGATTGGGGCAAGCGGGAGGTTCCTACAATGAGCAGTTCTTC
TRBD2 | - | 13 | TRBJ2-2 | TRBV30 | CAWREVLPGELFF | TGTGCCTGGCGGGAGGTCCTCCCCGGGGAGCTGTTTTTT
- | - | 14 | TRBJ2-5 | TRBV28 | CASSLSLPPETQYF | TGTGCCAGCAGTTTATCCCTCCCCCCGGAGACCCAGTACTTC
- | - | 14 | TRBJ2-3 | TRBV7-9 | CASSPPSVADTQYF | TGTGCCAGCAGCCCCCCTAGTGTCGCAGATACGCAGTATTTT
- | - | 14 | TRBJ2-5 | TRBV7-9 | CASSLATEQETQYF | TGTGCCAGCAGCTTAGCGACCGAGCAAGAGACCCAGTACTTC
- | - | 14 | TRBJ1-2 | TRBV19 | CASSIVALPKGYTF | TGTGCCAGTAGTATAGTCGCACTGCCCAAGGGCTACACCTTC
- | - | 14 | TRBJ2-2 | TRBV6-1 | CASRPTGNTGELFF | TGTGCCAGCAGGCCCACAGGGAACACCGGGGAGCTGTTTTTT
- | - | 15 | TRBJ1-5 | TRBV2 | CASSEDGGADQPQHF | TGTGCCAGCAGTGAAGATGGGGGCGCAGATCAGCCCCAGCATTTT
TRBD1 | - | 16 | TRBJ2-6 | TRBV28 | CASSYTGGGGANVLTF | TGTGCCAGCAGTTATACAGGGGGCGGTGGGGCCAACGTCCTGACTTTC
- | - | 17 | TRBJ2-4 | TRBV10-3 | CAISESPSGSGLDIQYF | TGTGCCATCAGTGAGTCTCCCTCGGGGTCTGGGTTGGACATTCAGTACTTC
- | - | 13 | TRBJ2-1 | TRBV5-6 | CASSLVLSNEQFF | TGTGCCAGCAGCTTGGTTCTATCTAATGAGCAGTTCTTC
- | once | 13 | TRBJ1-5 | TRBV4-1 | CASSRDPTQPQHF | TGCGCCAGCAGCCGTGACCCTACACAGCCCCAGCATTTT
TRBD1 | - | 15 | TRBJ2-5 | TRBV11-2 | CASSLYRGREETQYF | TGTGCCAGCAGCTTATACAGGGGGCGCGAGGAGACCCAGTACTTC
TRBD1 | - | 13 | TRBJ2-4 | TRBV2 | CASSGTGGKGMYF | TGTGCCAGCAGTGGGACAGGGGGAAAAGGAATGTACTTC
TRBD1 | - | 13 | TRBJ2-2 | TRBV6-5 | CASNRQGIGELFF | TGTGCCAGCAACCGACAGGGGATCGGGGAGCTGTTTTTT
- | - | 16 | TRBJ2-5 | TRBV28 | CASSLNSGGHQETQYF | TGTGCCAGCAGTTTAAATAGCGGAGGGCATCAAGAGACCCAGTACTTC
- | - | 14 | TRBJ2-5 | TRBV7-2 | CASSPLGYRETQYF | TGTGCCAGCAGCCCCCTAGGCTACCGAGAGACCCAGTACTTC
- | - | 16 | TRBJ2-7 | TRBV10-3 | CAISEGGVHWSYEQYF | TGTGCCATCAGTGAGGGCGGGGTTCACTGGTCCTACGAGCAGTACTTC
- | - | 16 | TRBJ2-3 | TRBV4-1 | CASSQGEARSADTQYF | TGCGCCAGCAGCCAAGGGGAGGCCCGGAGCGCAGATACGCAGTATTTT
TRBD1 | - | 13 | TRBJ2-5 | TRBV9 | CASSVGTEETQYF | TGTGCCAGCAGCGTTGGGACAGAAGAGACCCAGTACTTC
TRBD1 | - | 16 | TRBJ1-4 | TRBV9 | CASSAGTAALNEKLFF | TGTGCCAGCAGCGCTGGGACAGCTGCGCTTAATGAAAAACTGTTTTTT
- | - | 14 | TRBJ1-5 | TRBV6-1 | CASSGDIGGQPQHF | TGTGCCAGCAGTGGAGACATCGGCGGTCAGCCCCAGCATTTT
- | once | 14 | TRBJ2-7 | TRBV6-1 | CASIYGRWGYEQYF | TGTGCCAGCATATACGGGCGCTGGGGCTACGAGCAGTACTTC
- | - | 15 | TRBJ1-6 | TRBV6-5 | CASRGGGSYNSPLHF | TGTGCCAGCCGAGGGGGGGGCTCCTATAATTCACCCCTCCACTTT
- | - | 16 | TRBJ1-5 | TRBV27 | CASSRLPDNSNQPQHF | TGTGCCAGCAGCCGGCTGCCAGACAATAGCAATCAGCCCCAGCATTTT
TRBD1 | - | 17 | TRBJ1-2 | TRBV29-1 | CSVVVPGQGKAGYGYTF | TGCAGCGTTGTTGTACCGGGACAGGGGAAAGCTGGCTATGGCTACACCTTC
- | - | 15 | TRBJ2-4 | TRBV7-9 | CASSPVELAKNIQYF | TGTGCCAGCAGCCCCGTGGAATTAGCCAAAAACATTCAGTACTTC
- | - | 17 | TRBJ2-1 | TRBV15 | CATSRESLRETYNEQFF | TGTGCCACCAGCAGAGAGAGTCTCAGGGAGACCTACAATGAGCAGTTCTTC